One sample yielded the 6 T cell receptor beta chains listed below, sequenced in a study of vaccination effects on CD4 cells after COVID-19. These receptors lack a known antigen. The data were produced by immunoSEQ multiplex PCR, yet TCRdb's version contains in-frame clones alone and is incomplete. Among under 85,000 clones, under 85% were seen once, and the ten largest hold around 1.1%. After expansion with viral peptide pools in the ViraFEST assay, antigen-specific CD4+ T cells were sequenced. An approximately 10-day culture period preceded the isolation of CD4+ T cells. Two doses of BNT162b2 or mRNA-1273 vaccine were administered to participants. Source: CD4+ T cells from PBMCs cultured with HCoV-OC43 spike peptides, taken after COVID-19 vaccination. Subset given: HCoV-OC43 spike overlapping peptide pool stimulation. The receptors derive from a human donor who received a COVID-19 vaccine.

V is TRBV2 and J is TRBJ2-5, with D hard to call. CDR3 length: 11 amino acids. The V gene lost 4 bases and the J gene lost 4 bases, with 4 bases spanning the gap. CDR1 and CDR2 (germline): SNHLY, FYNNEI. Here the CDR3 reads CASSVSETQYF. The CDR3 region has the DNA TGTGCCAGCAGTGTTTCAGAGACCCAGTACTTC. The whole variable domain, filled in from reference TRBV2 and TRBJ2-5, reads EPEVTQTPSHQVTQMGQEVILRCVPISNHLYFYWYRQILGQKVEFLVSFYNNEISEKSEIFDDQFSVERPDGSNFTLKIRSTKLEDSAMYFCASSVSETQYFGPGTRLLVL.

The chain recombines TRBV9 with TRBJ1-2; TRBD1 is a possible D gene (6 bases). Germline V lookup: CDR1 SGDLS, CDR2 YYNGEE. The V gene lost 0 bases and the J gene lost 8 bases, with 8 bases spanning the gap. The CDR3 has 12 residues. CDR3: CASSVAGGGYTF. The CDR3 DNA reads as TGTGCCAGCAGCGTAGCCGGGGGCGGCTACACCTTC.

This chain connects TRBV18 to TRBJ2-1; no reliable D call. The CDR3 is made up of 15 amino acids. V lost 6 bases, J lost 10 bases, and 22 bases lay in between. CDR1 KGHSH and CDR2 LQKENI come from the germline V gene. CDR3 amino acids: CASSRLMEYSGEQFF. As DNA, the CDR3 is TGTGCCAGCTCCCGACTGATGGAATACTCCGGGGAGCAGTTCTTC.

This clone was detected once. DNA of the CDR3: TGTGCCAGCTCACCACCGAACAAACAAGAGACCCAGTACTTC. Residues: CASSPPNKQETQYF. The chain combines TRBV18 with TRBJ2-5; no definite D call. The CDR3 is made up of 14 amino acids. Germline V gene data show CDR1 as KGHSH and CDR2 as LQKENI. V was pared by 0 bases and J by 2 bases, with 7 bases between.

The chain employs TRBV7-2 and TRBJ2-1; 7 bases align to TRBD2. Trimming took 2 bases from V and 2 from J; bases not matched to a gene: 0. The germline V gene encodes CDR1 SGHTA and CDR2 FQGNSA. This CDR3 contains 14 residues. CDR3 nucleotides: TGTGCCAGCAGCTTACGGGGGGCCTACAATGAGCAGTTCTTC. The encoded protein is CASSLRGAYNEQFF.

The chain carries TRBV5-8 and TRBJ2-7; D gene ambiguous. V lost 3 bases and J 2 bases, leaving 12 bases between the germline ends. This CDR3 comprises 14 residues. Germline CDR1 is SGHTS and CDR2 is YDEGEE. Here the CDR3 DNA reads TGTGCCAGCAGCTGGATTACTGAACCCTACGAGCAGTACGTC. Protein product: CASSWITEPYEQYV.